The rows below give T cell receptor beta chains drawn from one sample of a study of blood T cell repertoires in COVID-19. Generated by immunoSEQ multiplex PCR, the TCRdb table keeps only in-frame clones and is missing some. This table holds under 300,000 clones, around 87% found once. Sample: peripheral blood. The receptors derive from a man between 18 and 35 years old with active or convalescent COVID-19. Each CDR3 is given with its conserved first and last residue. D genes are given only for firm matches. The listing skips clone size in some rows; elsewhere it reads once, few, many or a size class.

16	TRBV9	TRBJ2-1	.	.	CASSPGLLSSYNEQFF	TGTGCCAGCAGCCCGGGACTTCTGAGCTCCTACAATGAGCAGTTCTTC
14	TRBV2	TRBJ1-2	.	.	CASSERAGLDGYTF	TGTGCCAGCAGTGAAAGGGCAGGGCTTGATGGCTACACCTTC
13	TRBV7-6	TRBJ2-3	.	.	CASSPGNTNTQYF	TGTGCCAGCAGCCCCGGTAATACGAATACGCAGTATTTT
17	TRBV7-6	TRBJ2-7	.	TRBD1	CASSLIQGTGHFYEQYF	TGTGCCAGCAGCCTTATCCAAGGGACAGGCCATTTCTACGAGCAGTACTTC
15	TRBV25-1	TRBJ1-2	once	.	CASLGHAYTNYGYTF	TGTGCCAGCTTGGGACACGCTTATACTAACTATGGCTACACCTTC
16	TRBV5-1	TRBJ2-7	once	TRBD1	CASSRVTGSTSYEQYF	TGCGCCAGCAGCCGTGTGACAGGGTCTACGTCCTACGAGCAGTACTTC
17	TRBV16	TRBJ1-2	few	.	CASSYSDIPTRHYGYTF	TGTGCCAGCAGCTATTCGGACATCCCAACAAGGCACTATGGCTACACCTTC
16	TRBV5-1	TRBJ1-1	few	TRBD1	CASRMAPGTGGTEAFF	TGCGCCAGCAGAATGGCCCCCGGGACAGGGGGAACTGAAGCTTTCTTT
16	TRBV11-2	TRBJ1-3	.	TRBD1	CASSPLSGTGVHTIYF	TGTGCCAGCAGCCCGCTTTCAGGGACAGGGGTGCACACCATATATTTT
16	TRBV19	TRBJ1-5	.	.	CASSMGWGRKDQPQHF	TGTGCCAGTAGTATGGGTTGGGGGCGGAAAGATCAGCCCCAGCATTTT
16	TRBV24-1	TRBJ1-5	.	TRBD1	CATSDRRTGGGQPQHF	TGTGCCACCAGTGACCGCCGGACAGGGGGCGGTCAGCCCCAGCATTTT
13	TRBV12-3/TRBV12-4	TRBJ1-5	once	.	CASSFGGNQPQHF	TGTGCCAGCAGTTTCGGCGGTAATCAGCCCCAGCATTTT
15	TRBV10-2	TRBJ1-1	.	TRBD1	CASSATQGTNTEAFF	TGCGCCAGCAGCGCCACACAGGGGACGAACACTGAAGCTTTCTTT
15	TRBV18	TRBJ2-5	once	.	CASSPREGARETQYF	TGTGCCAGCTCACCACGTGAAGGGGCGAGGGAGACCCAGTACTTC
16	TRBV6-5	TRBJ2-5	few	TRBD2	CASSSGLAGTQETQYF	TGTGCCAGCAGTTCTGGACTAGCGGGGACACAAGAGACCCAGTACTTC
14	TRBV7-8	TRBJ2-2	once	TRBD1	CASSRDRGTGELFF	TGTGCCAGCAGCCGGGACAGGGGGACCGGGGAGCTGTTTTTT
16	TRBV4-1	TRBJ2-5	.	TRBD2	CASSQDHVGGTKTQYF	TGCGCCAGCAGCCAAGATCATGTCGGGGGGACGAAGACCCAGTACTTC
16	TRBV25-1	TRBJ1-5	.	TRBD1	CASSDTGQGESQPQHF	TGTGCCAGCAGTGATACGGGACAGGGGGAGAGTCAGCCCCAGCATTTT
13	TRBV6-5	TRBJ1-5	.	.	CASSKQGKQPQHF	TGTGCCAGCAGTAAACAGGGAAAGCAGCCCCAGCATTTT
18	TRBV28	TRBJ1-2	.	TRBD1	CASSLSGQGAGGIYGYTF	TGTGCCAGCAGTTTAAGTGGACAGGGGGCAGGGGGAATCTATGGCTACACCTTC
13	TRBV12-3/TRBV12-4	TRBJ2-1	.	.	CASSFSLYNEQFF	TGTGCCAGCAGTTTTTCCCTATACAATGAGCAGTTCTTC
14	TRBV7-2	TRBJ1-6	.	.	CASSPWANNSPLHF	TGTGCCAGCAGCCCATGGGCGAATAATTCACCCCTCCACTTT
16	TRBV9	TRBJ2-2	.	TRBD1	CASSLSGTANTGELFF	TGTGCCAGCAGCCTATCCGGGACAGCTAACACCGGGGAGCTGTTTTTT
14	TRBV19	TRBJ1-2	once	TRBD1	CASSPTGGLYGYTF	TGTGCCAGTAGTCCGACAGGGGGGCTCTATGGCTACACCTTC
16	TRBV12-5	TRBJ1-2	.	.	CASGLVPSTTRYGYTF	TGTGCTAGTGGTTTGGTCCCATCGACAACCCGCTATGGCTACACCTTC
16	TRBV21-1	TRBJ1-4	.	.	CASSFPRGATNEKLFF	TGTGCCAGCAGCTTCCCCCGAGGAGCAACTAATGAAAAACTGTTTTTT
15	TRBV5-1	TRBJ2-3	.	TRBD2	CASSLRGVFEDTQYF	TGCGCCAGCAGCTTGCGGGGGGTCTTTGAAGATACGCAGTATTTT
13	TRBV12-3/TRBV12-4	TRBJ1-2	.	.	CASSFLANYGYTF	TGTGCCAGCAGTTTTTTAGCTAACTATGGCTACACCTTC